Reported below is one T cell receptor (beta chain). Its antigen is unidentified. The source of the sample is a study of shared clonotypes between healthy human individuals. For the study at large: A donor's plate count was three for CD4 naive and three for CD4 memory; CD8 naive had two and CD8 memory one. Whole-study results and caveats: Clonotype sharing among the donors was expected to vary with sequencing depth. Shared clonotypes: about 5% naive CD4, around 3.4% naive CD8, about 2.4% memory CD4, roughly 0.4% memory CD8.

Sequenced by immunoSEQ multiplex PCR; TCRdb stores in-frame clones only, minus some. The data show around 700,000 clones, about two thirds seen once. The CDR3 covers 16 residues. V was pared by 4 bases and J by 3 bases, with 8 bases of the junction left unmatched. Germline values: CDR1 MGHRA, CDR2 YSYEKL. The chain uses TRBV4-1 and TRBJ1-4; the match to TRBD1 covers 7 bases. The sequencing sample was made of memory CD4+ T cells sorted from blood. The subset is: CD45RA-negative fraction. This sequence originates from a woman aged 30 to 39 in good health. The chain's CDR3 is CASSRQGGAANEKLFF. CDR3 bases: TGCGCCAGCAGCCGCCAGGGGGGAGCGGCTAATGAAAAACTGTTTTTT.